What follows are 11 T cell receptor beta chains derived from one specimen sequenced in a study of shared clonotypes between healthy human individuals. Some clones are missing from TCRdb's copy, which holds only in-frame ones; the method was immunoSEQ multiplex PCR. The sample has a few million clones, roughly nine tenths seen once. The source material was naive CD4+ T cells sorted from blood. Described subset: CD45RA+ positively selected. These receptors all stem from a man younger than 35 in good health.

V usage is TRBV6-1 and J usage is TRBJ2-1; D may be TRBD1 (6 bases). Deletions cut 6 bases from V and 1 base from J, with 7 bases between. Germline values: CDR1 MNHNS, CDR2 SASEGT. The CDR3 has 13 amino acids. CDR3 nucleotides: TGTGCCAGCAGGGGACAATCCTACAATGAGCAGTTCTTC. As protein: CASRGQSYNEQFF.

V is TRBV27 and J is TRBJ2-7; D assignment may be TRBD1 or TRBD2 (6 bases each). The V and J ends lost 3 bases and 9 bases respectively, with 15 bases between them. CDR3 length: 13 residues. The germline gives CDR1 MNHEY, CDR2 SMNVEV (reference sequence). This chain's CDR3 is CASSFPGAGLQYF. As DNA, the CDR3 is TGTGCCAGCAGTTTTCCGGGGGCGGGTTTGCAGTACTTC.

In its sample, this clone was seen once. The rearrangement joins TRBV2 to TRBJ2-7; the D gene is possibly TRBD2 (6 bases). V lost 7 bases and J 10 bases, leaving 14 bases between the germline ends. The CDR3 has 11 amino acids. Germline V gives CDR1 SNHLY, CDR2 FYNNEI. The CDR3 spells CASTEGLAQYF. In DNA, the CDR3 is TGTGCCAGCACCGAGGGACTCGCCCAGTACTTC. Together with reference TRBV2 and TRBJ2-7, the CDR3 gives the full variable domain: EPEVTQTPSHQVTQMGQEVILRCVPISNHLYFYWYRQILGQKVEFLVSFYNNEISEKSEIFDDQFSVERPDGSNFTLKIRSTKLEDSAMYFCASTEGLAQYFGPGTRLTVT.

As to this clone: The sample contains more than one DNA sequence encoding this CDR3. The rearrangement joins TRBV28 to TRBJ1-4, with D possibly being TRBD1 (6 bases). V lost 3 bases and J 0 bases, leaving 8 bases between the germline ends. Germline CDR1 MDHEN, CDR2 SYDVKM. This CDR3 spans 15 amino acids. In nucleotides, the CDR3 is TGTGCCAGCAGTTTCAGACAGGCAACTAATGAAAAACTGTTTTTT. It yields the protein CASSFRQATNEKLFF. Using reference TRBV28 and TRBJ1-4 for the parts outside the CDR3, the full variable domain is DVKVTQSSRYLVKRTGEKVFLECVQDMDHENMFWYRQDPGLGLRLIYFSYDVKMKEKGDIPEGYSVSREKKERFSLILESASTNQTSMYLCASSFRQATNEKLFFGSGTQLSVL.

This chain connects TRBV5-1 to TRBJ1-1, with 8 bases lining up with TRBD1. There are 14 residues in the CDR3. With 5 bases clipped from V and 4 bases from J, the junction kept 7 bases outside the gene matches. Germline CDR1 is SGHRS and CDR2 is YFSETQ. The CDR3 reads CASRSTGGVTEAFF. DNA for the CDR3: TGCGCCAGCAGATCTACAGGGGGGGTCACTGAAGCTTTCTTT.

This clone was observed a few times. At the DNA level, this CDR3 is encoded by other sequences in the same sample as well. The chain combines TRBV5-1 with TRBJ2-5; D possibly corresponds to TRBD1 (6 bases). V was trimmed by 2 bases and J by 1 base, leaving 6 bases between them. This CDR3 has 13 residues. The germline CDR1 and CDR2 sequences are SGHRS and YFSETQ. CDR3 residues: CASSLQGQETQYF. CDR3 DNA sequence: TGCGCCAGCAGCTTACAGGGCCAAGAGACCCAGTACTTC.

Note on this clone: Distinct nucleotide sequences in the sample also encode this CDR3. The genes are TRBV28 and TRBJ1-6; D not resolved. V dropped 3 bases and J dropped 0 bases, with 6 bases sitting between them. Germline V gene sequence: CDR1 MDHEN, CDR2 SYDVKM. This CDR3 has 15 amino acids. CDR3 region: CASSLQSSYNSPLHF. The DNA for the CDR3 is TGTGCCAGCAGTTTGCAGAGCTCCTATAATTCACCCCTCCACTTT.

In regard to this clone: Other DNA variants within this sample encode the same CDR3. The gene calls are TRBV28 and TRBJ2-6; the D is unclear. The CDR3 length is 15 residues. The V gene's germline CDR1 is MDHEN and CDR2 SYDVKM. V lost 6 bases, J lost 2 bases, and 11 bases lay in between. CDR3 sequence (DNA): TGTGCCAGCAGCCAGACGGGTCCTGGGGCCAACGTCCTGACTTTC. It encodes CASSQTGPGANVLTF.

This clone was picked up one time. The gene calls are TRBV7-2 and TRBJ2-7; 9 bases match TRBD2. The CDR3 length is 17 residues. The V and J ends lost 5 bases and 2 bases, in that order; junction bases with no gene match: 13. Germline CDR1 reads SGHTA; CDR2 reads FQGNSA. Here the CDR3 reads CASSRGISGSATYEQYF. CDR3 DNA: TGTGCCAGCAGCCGGGGGATTAGCGGGAGCGCAACCTACGAGCAGTACTTC.

The chain joins TRBV7-8 to TRBJ1-1, with no clear D. The V gene lost 1 base and the J gene lost 2 bases, with 5 bases spanning the gap. The CDR3 loop spans 13 amino acids. Germline V gene sequence: CDR1 SGHVS, CDR2 FQNEAQ. The CDR3 protein is CASSLGENTEAFF. The CDR3 nucleotides read TGTGCCAGCAGCTTAGGGGAAAACACTGAAGCTTTCTTT.

This chain joins TRBV7-2 and TRBJ1-6; D might be TRBD1 (6 bases). Per germline, CDR1 SGHTA and CDR2 FQGNSA. Deletions cut 0 bases from V and 13 bases from J, with 10 bases between. The CDR3 consists of 13 residues. This CDR3 is CASSLAQGRPLHF. In DNA, the CDR3 is TGTGCCAGCAGCTTAGCGCAGGGGCGGCCCCTCCACTTT.